Following are 9 T cell receptor beta chains from one sample sequenced in a study of PD-1 blockade in classical Hodgkin lymphoma. Libraries were prepared by immunoSEQ multiplex PCR; TCRdb keeps only in-frame clonotypes and omits some of them. The table shows approximately 32,000 clones, with roughly four fifths occurring only once. Every patient had relapsed following autologous stem cell transplantation, and cohorts differed in brentuximab vedotin exposure. Sequencing was performed on peripheral blood mononuclear cells (PBMCs), taken at baseline. The receptors derive from a human donor with classical Hodgkin lymphoma.

The chain carries TRBV10-3 and TRBJ1-2; possible D gene TRBD1, 5 bases. With 4 bases removed from V and 4 bases from J, the gap between germline ends came to 10 bases. In germline, CDR1 is ENHRY, CDR2 SYGVKD. The CDR3 extends over 13 amino acids. The CDR3 sequence: CAISVGGGYGYTF. CDR3 DNA: TGTGCCATCAGTGTTGGGGGGGGCTATGGCTACACCTTC.

This chain uses TRBV25-1 with TRBJ1-3, with D unclear. The CDR3 spans 13 residues. With 6 bases removed from V and 4 bases from J, the gap between germline ends came to 10 bases. The germline CDR1 and CDR2 sequences are MGHDK and SYGVNS. The CDR3 coding sequence is TGTGCCAGCAGACCTATAGGGGGAAACACCATATATTTT. This encodes CASRPIGGNTIYF.

This sequence joins TRBV30 and TRBJ1-6; maybe TRBD1 (5 bases). V was pared by 5 bases and J by 7 bases, with 9 bases between. The CDR3 loop spans 12 amino acids. CDR1 is GTSNPN and CDR2 is SVGIG in the germline V gene (reference sequence). The CDR3 coding sequence is TGTGCCTGGTCCAGGGTCAATTCACCCCTCCACTTT. Protein: CAWSRVNSPLHF.

This clone was picked up one time. The chain is built from TRBV4-2 and TRBJ1-4; no clear D gene. Germline V lookup: CDR1 LGHNA, CDR2 YNFKEQ. The length of the CDR3 is 12 residues. The V end was cut by 0 bases, the J end by 8 bases, with 4 bases between. The CDR3, as DNA: TGTGCCAGCAGCCAAGACTCGGAAAAACTGTTTTTT. It yields the protein CASSQDSEKLFF.

The genes are TRBV27 and TRBJ2-3, with 7 bases lining up with TRBD1. Germline values: CDR1 MNHEY, CDR2 SMNVEV (reference sequence). V gave up 3 bases and J gave up 4 bases; unmatched junction bases: 4. CDR3 length equals 14 residues. The DNA for the CDR3 is TGTGCCAGCAGTTTGAGGCAGGGGGCAGATACGCAGTATTTT. It translates to CASSLRQGADTQYF.

The CDR3 here is CASSPSTQGAQETQYF. CDR3 DNA: TGTGCCAGTAGTCCTTCAACCCAGGGGGCGCAGGAAACGCAGTATTTT. This chain connects TRBV19 to TRBJ2-3; 8 positions match TRBD1. Unmatched junction bases numbered 16, after V lost 5 bases and J lost 9 bases. The CDR3 contains 16 residues. CDR1 is LNHDA, CDR2 SQIVND, per germline (reference sequence).

The sample holds one count of this clone. This chain uses TRBV19 with TRBJ2-5; maybe TRBD1 (6 bases). CDR1 is LNHDA, CDR2 SQIVND, per germline (reference sequence). V dropped 3 bases and J dropped 4 bases, with 15 bases sitting between them. The CDR3 contains 15 residues. In DNA form, the CDR3 reads TGTGCCAGTAGTATTCCGGACGTAGGGGGAGAGACCCAGTACTTC. Its protein is CASSIPDVGGETQYF. Looking up the rest from reference TRBV19 and TRBJ2-5 gives the full variable domain: DGGITQSPKYLFRKEGQNVTLSCEQNLNHDAMYWYRQDPGQGLRLIYYSQIVNDFQKGDIAEGYSVSREKKESFPLTVTSAQKNPTAFYLCASSIPDVGGETQYFGPGTRLLVL.

The gene calls are TRBV4-3 and TRBJ1-3; 7 nucleotides align to TRBD1. The CDR3 contains 17 residues. Germline-derived CDR1 and CDR2 are LGHNA and YSLEER. Losses at the gene ends were 0 bases for V and 4 bases for J; bases not matched to a gene: 9. In nucleotides, the CDR3 is TGCGCCAGCAGCCAAGATCCAGGGGGGGTGTCCGGAAACACCATATATTTT. It is translated as CASSQDPGGVSGNTIYF.

This chain's CDR3 is CASSLRDTENTEAFF. The CDR3 nucleotides read TGTGCCAGCAGCCTTCGGGACACTGAAAACACTGAAGCTTTCTTT. The gene calls are TRBV7-9 and TRBJ1-1, with a possible D match to TRBD1 (6 bases). The CDR3 is 15 residues long. The ends were cut back, 5 bases at V and 2 bases at J, with 15 bases in the middle. Germline CDR1 SEHNR, CDR2 FQNEAQ (reference sequence).